Below are 15 T cell receptor beta chains sequenced from a single sample in a study of regulatory T cells in long-lasting Graves disease. Assembly of TCR beta libraries relied on iRepertoire HTBI primers together with Arm-PCR of CDR3 regions. A single record per CDR3 protein comes from TCRdb applying MiXCR to the multiplex PCR reads. The table lists more than 350,000 distinct CDR3 sequences, about 15% of them singletons. Time point defined: newly diagnosed GD, antithyroid drugs for less than 3 months. RNA isolated from PBMCs was used to make the TCR library. The data also belong to a second study, concerning T cells in Graves' hyperthyroidism and ophthalmopathy.

Sample: peripheral blood mononuclear cells (PBMCs), taken at new diagnosis, from a patient treated with antithyroid drugs. The receptor source for this set is a woman in her twenties or thirties with Graves disease.

As for this clonotype: A much bigger clone sits one base away, suggesting this may be a read error. The chain links TRBV2 to TRBJ1-2; D not certain. In germline, CDR1 is SNHLY, CDR2 FYNNEI. CDR3 length: 13 amino acids. CDR3 in amino acids: CASSDESNYGYIF. In DNA, the CDR3 is TGTGCCAGCAGTGACGAGTCGAACTATGGCTACATCTTC.

There are many counts of this clonotype. J is TRBJ2-1 and V is TRBV13; TRBD1 agrees at 10 bases. There are 16 residues in the CDR3. Germline V CDR1 and CDR2: PRHDT, FYEKMQ (reference sequence). With V trimmed by 5 bases and J by 8 bases, 12 bases remained unmatched. CDR3 in amino acids: CASSRSLRDRGHEQFF. The CDR3 nucleotides read TGTGCCAGCAGCCGAAGCCTCCGGGACAGGGGCCATGAGCAGTTCTTC.

This clonotype has ten or more counts. This rearrangement joins TRBV5-6 to TRBJ2-5, with 7 nucleotides matching TRBD2. Germline assignment: CDR1 SGHDT and CDR2 YYEEEE. This CDR3 has 14 amino acids. J lost 4 bases, V lost 3 bases, and 6 bases had no gene match. The CDR3 nucleotides are TGTGCCAGCAGCTCCGCGGGAGCTCGAGAGACCCAGTACTTC. Translating it yields CASSSAGARETQYF.

This clonotype was observed a handful of times. The V gene is TRBV6-4, the J gene TRBJ2-7; 9 bases agree with TRBD2. This CDR3 spans 16 amino acids. V dropped 8 bases and J dropped 0; count of bases not matched to a gene: 11. Germline CDR1 is MRHNA and CDR2 is SNTAGT. The CDR3 nucleotides are TGTGCCAGCTCTGATTTTGGTAGCGGGAGCTCCTACGAGCAGTACTTC. The encoded protein is CASSDFGSGSSYEQYF.

The rearrangement links TRBV3-1 to TRBJ2-7; 8 bases align to TRBD1. Looked up from germline, CDR1 is LGHDT and CDR2 is YNNKEL (reference sequence). The junction had 12 bases not matched to a gene; V was cut back by 6 bases and J by 2 bases. The CDR3 loop spans 16 amino acids. In DNA form, the CDR3 reads TGTGCCAGCAGATCAAGAGACAGGGGTCCGACCTACGAGCAGTACTTC. It codes for CASRSRDRGPTYEQYF.

As concerns this clonotype: Lacking the conserved final phenylalanine or tryptophan, this CDR3 likely reflects a read error. J is TRBJ2-2 and V is TRBV7-9; TRBD2 agrees at 9 bases. The ends lost 1 base at V and 4 bases at J; junction bases unmatched: 4. CDR1 and CDR2 (germline): SEHNR, FQNEAQ (reference sequence). The CDR3 spans 16 residues. The CDR3 region has the DNA TGTGCCAGCAGCTTAGGGACTAGCGAGATCACCGGGGAGCTGTTTGTT. Its protein product is CASSLGTSEITGELFV.

This clonotype was detected only once. V is TRBV30 and J is TRBJ2-1, with 9 bases lining up with TRBD2. The germline CDR1 and CDR2 sequences are GTSNPN and SVGIG (reference sequence). CDR3 length: 15 residues. With V trimmed by 3 bases and J by 9 bases, 12 bases remained unmatched. The CDR3 DNA sequence: TGTGCCTGGAGCCATCTCGGCGGGAGGGTGGGTGAGCAGTTCTTC. This codes for CAWSHLGGRVGEQFF. Together with reference TRBV30 and TRBJ2-1, the CDR3 gives the full variable domain: SQTIHQWPATLVQPVGSPLSLECTVEGTSNPNLYWYRQAAGRGLQLLFYSVGIGQISSEVPQNLSASRPQDRQFILSSKKLLLSDSGFYLCAWSHLGGRVGEQFFGPGTRLTVL.

Comments on this clonotype: Since a much larger clone is just one base distant, this may be a read error. V and J are TRBV6-2 or TRBV6-3 and TRBJ2-1; 11 bases are a match to TRBD2. CDR1 and CDR2 (germline): MNHEY, SVGEGT. CDR3 size: 17 residues. This chain's CDR3 is CASSGLLAGGSLNEQFF. CDR3 DNA sequence: TGCGCCAGCAGTGGGTTGTTAGCGGGAGGGTCCTTGAATGAGCAGTTCTTC.

Remarks on this clonotype: This may be a read error: a much more frequent sequence differs by one nucleotide. The gene calls are TRBV12-3 or TRBV12-4 and TRBJ2-3; D call uncertain. This CDR3 is 13 amino acids long. In DNA, the CDR3 is TGTGCCAGCAGCCTTGGGTACACAGATGCGCAGTATTTT. As protein: CASSLGYTDAQYF.

Ten or more counts support this clonotype. The V gene is TRBV7-3, the J gene TRBJ2-3; a weak D match, TRBD2 (5 bases). Deletions cut 1 base from V and 4 bases from J, with 12 bases between. Germline V gene lookup returns CDR1 SGHTA and CDR2 FQGTGA. The CDR3 totals 15 residues. In nucleotides, the CDR3 is TGTGCCAGCAGCTTAATCCCTGGAGGTGCAGATACGCAGTATTTT. Protein: CASSLIPGGADTQYF.

This clonotype was found a few times. This chain joins TRBV18 and TRBJ2-1, with a possible D match to TRBD1 (7 bases). Trimming cost V 2 bases and J 3 bases, with 20 bases left between them. CDR1 and CDR2 (germline): KGHSH, LQKENI. CDR3 size: 18 residues. In DNA, the CDR3 is TGTGCCAGCTCACCAGAGGAGGGGGCAGGGGGGTACTACAATGAGCAGTTCTTC. Protein product: CASSPEEGAGGYYNEQFF.

This clonotype came up many times. CDR3 coding DNA: TGTGCCAGCGGGTCAGGCCAGTATCAGCCCCAGCATTTT. This sequence encodes CASGSGQYQPQHF. V and J are TRBV6-1 and TRBJ1-5; D not resolved. The CDR3 totals 13 residues. V was cut by 8 bases and J by 5 bases, with 13 bases left in between. From germline, CDR1 is MNHNS and CDR2 SASEGT.

This clonotype was seen at least ten times. The chain joins TRBV20-1 to TRBJ2-6; 7 nucleotides agree with TRBD2. The junction had 4 bases not matched to a gene; V was cut back by 7 bases and J by 1 base. In germline, CDR1 is DFQATT, CDR2 SNEGSKA (reference sequence). The CDR3 is 14 residues long. The CDR3 is CSGSGRSGANVLTF. CDR3 in DNA: TGCAGTGGTAGCGGGCGATCTGGGGCCAACGTCCTGACTTTC.

The chain recombines TRBV24-1 with TRBJ1-2; TRBD1 matches 11 bases. The V and J ends lost 3 bases and 4 bases, in that order; junction bases with no gene match: 6. From germline, CDR1 is KGHDR and CDR2 SFDVKD. This CDR3 has 16 amino acids. The CDR3 nucleotides read TGTGCCACCAGTGATCCCTCCGGACAGGGGGCCTATGGCTACACCTTC. Its protein product is CATSDPSGQGAYGYTF.

This clonotype came up a few times. Sequence at one end of the junction differs from germline and may be a read error. The rearrangement joins TRBV5-1 to TRBJ2-7; a possible D gene is TRBD1 (6 bases). CDR3 size: 12 residues. Germline V gene data show CDR1 as SGHRS and CDR2 as YFSETQ. The CDR3 sequence is CASSLDRNEQYF. The DNA of the CDR3 is TGTGCCAGCAGCTTGGACAGAAACGAGCAGTACTTC.